These 17 T cell receptor beta chains came from one sample sequenced in a study of neoadjuvant anti-PD-1 for oral cavity cancer. Time point indicated: after neoadjuvant nivolumab, at surgical resection. Assay used: immunoSEQ multiplex PCR; TCRdb lists only in-frame clones, some missing. The table shows about 14,000 clones, with around 72% occurring only once. The sequenced sample was PBMCs, obtained after nivolumab (anti-PD-1) treatment. These receptor sequences come from a person aged 40-85 years with oral cavity squamous cell carcinoma.

The chain has TRBV9 and TRBJ2-7; 9 bases fit TRBD1. The CDR3 sequence is 17 residues long. Germline V gene sequence: CDR1 SGDLS, CDR2 YYNGEE. The trim removed 1 base at V and 1 base at J, leaving 9 bases unmatched. CDR3: CASSVSIAGTGSYEQYF. The CDR3 region has the DNA TGTGCCAGCAGCGTATCCATAGCCGGGACAGGGTCCTACGAGCAGTACTTC.

The chain employs TRBV19 and TRBJ1-1, with D unresolved. This CDR3 is 11 amino acids long. Trimming took off 7 bases at V and 0 bases at J, with 3 bases between the two ends. Germline CDR1 is LNHDA and CDR2 is SQIVND (reference sequence). The CDR3 region is CASTMNTEAFF. DNA of the CDR3: TGTGCCAGTACCATGAACACTGAAGCTTTCTTT.

V usage is TRBV10-2 and J usage is TRBJ1-5; D is unclear. This CDR3 has 15 amino acids. Trimming pared 5 bases from V and 0 bases from J, leaving 11 bases between. Germline V lookup: CDR1 WSHSY, CDR2 SAAADI. The CDR3 spells CASSPGPYSNQPQHF. The CDR3 DNA reads TGCGCCAGCAGTCCCGGGCCGTATAGCAATCAGCCCCAGCATTTT.

This clone was observed once. The rearrangement links TRBV7-9 to TRBJ1-4; a possible D gene is TRBD1 (5 bases). Looked up from germline, CDR1 is SEHNR and CDR2 is FQNEAQ (reference sequence). This CDR3 is 16 amino acids long. V was clipped by 5 bases and J by 5 bases, with 18 bases between them. This CDR3 is CASSPSSRPGNEKLFF. CDR3 DNA: TGTGCCAGCAGCCCTTCCTCGCGGCCAGGGAATGAAAAACTGTTTTTT.

V gene TRBV2 combines with J gene TRBJ2-7; D unclear. V shed 1 base and J shed 2 bases, with 3 bases lying between them. Germline CDR1 SNHLY, CDR2 FYNNEI. The CDR3 sequence is 12 residues long. The CDR3 nucleotides are TGTGCCAGCAGTGAAGGGCCCTACGAGCAGTACTTC. Amino acids: CASSEGPYEQYF.

This sequence joins TRBV7-2 and TRBJ2-1, with D possibly being TRBD1 (6 bases). V was trimmed by 5 bases and J by 6 bases, leaving 8 bases between them. The CDR3 spans 12 residues. Germline CDR1 is SGHTA and CDR2 is FQGNSA. The CDR3 region is CASSGQINEQFF. CDR3 nucleotide sequence: TGTGCCAGCAGCGGACAGATCAATGAGCAGTTCTTC.

CDR3 coding DNA: TGTGCCAGCAGTGAAGGTCTGCAGGGGGATGGCTACACCTTC. Its translation: CASSEGLQGDGYTF. The V and J genes are TRBV27 and TRBJ1-2; 7 bases map to TRBD1. CDR1 is MNHEY and CDR2 is SMNVEV in the germline V gene (reference sequence). The V segment lost 5 bases and the J segment 6 bases; nucleotides outside the gene matches: 9. CDR3 length: 14 amino acids.

This clone has more than one count but fewer than ten. This rearrangement joins TRBV6-1 to TRBJ1-1; weak D call: TRBD1 (5 bases). CDR3 length equals 15 residues. CDR1 is MNHNS, CDR2 SASEGT, per germline. Trimming shortened V by 9 bases and J by 0 bases, and 17 bases separated the two germline ends. For the CDR3, the DNA is TGTGCCAGTTCCCCCTCGGGACTCCTGAACACTGAAGCTTTCTTT. Its translation: CASSPSGLLNTEAFF.

J is TRBJ2-7 and V is TRBV12-1; TRBD1, as called in the table, went unchecked against the DNA. TRBV12-1 counts as a pseudogene. The CDR3 is 13 residues long. CDR3 nucleotides: TGTGCCAGCAGCTTTACAGTCTCCTACGAGCAGTACTTC. Translating it yields CASSFTVSYEQYF.

This clone was seen once. The genes are TRBV29-1 and TRBJ1-2, with D perhaps TRBD1 (5 bases). The CDR3 contains 11 residues. Germline loops: CDR1 SQVTM, CDR2 ANQGSEA. Trimming took off 6 bases at V and 1 base at J, with 6 bases between the two ends. For the CDR3, the DNA is TGCAGCGTCAGGGTTAACTATGGCTACACCTTC. Its translation: CSVRVNYGYTF.

The CDR3 nucleotides read TGTGCCAGCAGTCCGGCACGGAGCAATGAGCAGTTCTTC. This translates into CASSPARSNEQFF. This chain uses TRBV6-5 with TRBJ2-1; no clear D gene. The germline V gene has CDR1 MNHEY and CDR2 SVGAGI. V shed 5 bases and J shed 6 bases, with 11 bases lying between them. The CDR3 length is 13 residues.

Only one count was recorded for this clone. The rearrangement links TRBV9 to TRBJ1-5, with unresolved D. Per the germline V gene, CDR1 is SGDLS and CDR2 is YYNGEE. Trimming shortened V by 0 bases and J by 3 bases, and 10 bases separated the two germline ends. The CDR3 is made up of 15 amino acids. The CDR3 reads CASSVEGGPNQPQHF. The CDR3 nucleotides read TGTGCCAGCAGCGTAGAAGGAGGGCCCAATCAGCCCCAGCATTTT.

This clone was picked up a small number of times. This chain links TRBV7-2 with TRBJ1-2; maybe TRBD1 (5 bases). The CDR3 has 14 residues. CDR1 SGHTA and CDR2 FQGNSA come from the germline V gene. Trimming shortened V by 4 bases and J by 4 bases, and 13 bases separated the two germline ends. The CDR3 region has the DNA TGTGCCAGCAGCTATCAGCAGGGAGGCTATGGCTACACCTTC. This sequence encodes CASSYQQGGYGYTF. The entire variable domain, with the rest obtained from reference TRBV7-2 and TRBJ1-2, is as follows: GAGVSQSPSNKVTEKGKDVELRCDPISGHTALYWYRQSLGQGLEFLIYFQGNSAPDKSGLPSDRFSAERTGGSVSTLTIQRTQQEDSAVYLCASSYQQGGYGYTFGSGTRLTVV.

This chain uses TRBV11-1 with TRBJ2-2; TRBD1 matches 7 bases. The germline V gene has CDR1 SGHAT and CDR2 FQDESV (reference sequence). The CDR3 is made up of 13 amino acids. V was clipped by 4 bases and J by 8 bases; unmatched bases: 4. CDR3 sequence reads: CASSSQGFGELFF. The CDR3 DNA reads TGTGCCAGCAGCTCACAGGGGTTTGGGGAGCTGTTTTTT.

The rearrangement joins TRBV9 to TRBJ2-7; 7 nucleotides line up with TRBD2. The CDR3 totals 15 residues. Germline CDR1 reads SGDLS; CDR2 reads YYNGEE. J lost 2 bases, V lost 0 bases, and 5 bases had no gene match. The CDR3 reads CASSVAASGPYEQYF. The CDR3 nucleotides are TGTGCCAGCAGCGTAGCGGCTAGCGGCCCCTACGAGCAGTACTTC. Filled out from reference TRBV9 and TRBJ2-7, the complete variable domain reads DSGVTQTPKHLITATGQRVTLRCSPRSGDLSVYWYQQSLDQGLQFLIQYYNGEERAKGNILERFSAQQFPDLHSELNLSSLELGDSALYFCASSVAASGPYEQYFGPGTRLTVT.

The gene calls are TRBV7-8 and TRBJ2-7, with a possible D match to TRBD1 (5 bases). Trimming took 1 base from V and 0 from J, leaving 10 bases between them. Per germline, CDR1 SGHVS and CDR2 FQNEAQ. CDR3 length: 15 amino acids. The CDR3 DNA reads TGTGCCAGCAGCTTAGGGGGCGCGAGCTCCTACGAGCAGTACTTC. This codes for CASSLGGASSYEQYF.

The chain combines TRBV5-6 with TRBJ1-2; D possibly corresponds to TRBD1 (5 bases). V lost 5 bases, J lost 0 bases, and 11 bases lay in between. The CDR3 has 14 amino acids. Germline values: CDR1 SGHDT, CDR2 YYEEEE. CDR3 DNA: TGTGCCAGCAGAACCACAGGAGCTAACTATGGCTACACCTTC. This translates into CASRTTGANYGYTF.